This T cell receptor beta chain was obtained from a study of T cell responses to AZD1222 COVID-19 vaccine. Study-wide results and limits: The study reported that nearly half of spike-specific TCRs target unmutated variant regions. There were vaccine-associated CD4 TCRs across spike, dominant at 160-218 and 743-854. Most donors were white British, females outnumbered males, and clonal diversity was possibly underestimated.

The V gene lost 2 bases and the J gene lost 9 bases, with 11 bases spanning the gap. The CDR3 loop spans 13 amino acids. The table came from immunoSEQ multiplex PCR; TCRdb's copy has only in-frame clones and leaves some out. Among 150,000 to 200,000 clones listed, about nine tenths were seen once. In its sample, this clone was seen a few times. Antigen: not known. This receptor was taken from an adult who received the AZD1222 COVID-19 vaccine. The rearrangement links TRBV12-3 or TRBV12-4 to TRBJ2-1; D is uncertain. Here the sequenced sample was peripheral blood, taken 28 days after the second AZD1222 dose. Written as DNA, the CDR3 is TGTGCCAGCAGTTTAACCCAGTCGGGTGAGCAGTTCTTC. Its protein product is CASSLTQSGEQFF.